This TCR beta chain stems from a study of cytomegalovirus exposure and HLA in healthy donors. Study observations and caveats: Productive status was seen about 90% or about 30% of the time for most TCR beta V segments in an earlier analysis. Sequencing had likely introduced a cluster of highly shared sequence variants as an artifact.

To note about this clone: The antigen is undetermined.

PCR used 60 Vbeta primers and 13 Jbeta primers. The protocol was immunoSEQ multiplex PCR, while the TCRdb copy is restricted to in-frame clones and leaves out a portion. Its clone listing holds around 70,000 clones. The germline V gene encodes CDR1 SGDLS and CDR2 YYNGEE. V gave up 0 bases and J gave up 7 bases; unmatched junction bases: 7. This CDR3 is 15 amino acids long. The clonotype comes from a woman younger than 45 in good health and CMV-seronegative. Material for sequencing was PBMCs. The rearrangement uses TRBV9 and TRBJ2-1; 7 bases are shared with TRBD2. CDR3 residues: CASSVGVSGSNEQFF. In nucleotides, the CDR3 is TGTGCCAGCAGCGTAGGGGTTAGCGGGTCAAATGAGCAGTTCTTC.